The present entry profiles one T cell receptor beta chain with its context. Looked up from germline, CDR1 is SNHLY and CDR2 is FYNNEI. The CDR3 sequence is 15 residues long. J gave up 3 bases and V 7 bases, and 7 bases lay outside the gene matches. The data stem from a study of blood T cell repertoires in COVID-19. Study-level background: The study drew acute and convalescent COVID-19 samples from the United States, Italy and Spain. The cDNA or gDNA used as material had been derived from T cells, B-cell-depleted T cells, or PBMCs.

The assay was immunoSEQ multiplex PCR, and TCRdb's table has in-frame clones only and misses some. Of roughly 250,000 clones in the sample, about 80% were seen once. This TCR was recovered from a woman older than 75 with acute or convalescent COVID-19. The chain recombines TRBV2 with TRBJ2-2, with 8 bases matching TRBD2. Sequenced sample: peripheral blood. The CDR3: CASTGRGADTGELFF. The CDR3 nucleotides read TGTGCCAGCACCGGGAGGGGCGCGGACACCGGGGAGCTGTTTTTT.